This entry lists 25 T cell receptor beta chains sequenced from one sample in a study of T cell responses to AZD1222 COVID-19 vaccine. Some clones are missing from TCRdb's copy, which holds only in-frame ones; the method was immunoSEQ multiplex PCR. Of approximately 150,000 clones in the sample, about 89% were seen once. Material: peripheral blood, obtained 28 days after the second AZD1222 dose. The origin of the receptors is an adult who received the AZD1222 COVID-19 vaccine.

The rearrangement uses TRBV9 and TRBJ2-7; no clear D gene. The CDR3 sequence is 14 residues long. V lost 2 bases, J lost 2 bases, and 11 bases lay in between. CDR1 and CDR2 from the germline V gene are SGDLS and YYNGEE. The CDR3 region has the DNA TGTGCCAGCAGCGTCGAATCTAGGCCCTACGAGCAGTACTTC. Protein product: CASSVESRPYEQYF.

V is TRBV4-2 and J is TRBJ1-2; the D gene is possibly TRBD1 (6 bases). Germline V gives CDR1 LGHNA, CDR2 YNFKEQ. This CDR3 contains 15 residues. The V and J ends lost 3 bases and 4 bases respectively, with 15 bases between them. For the CDR3, the DNA is TGTGCCAGCAGCCAGGAGGGACAATGGCTCTATGGCTACACCTTC. It specifies CASSQEGQWLYGYTF.

The rearrangement uses TRBV10-3 and TRBJ2-7; 8 bases match TRBD1. The CDR3 consists of 12 residues. Germline CDR1 and CDR2: ENHRY and SYGVKD. Trimming at V came to 6 bases and at J to 5 bases, leaving 3 bases not matched to a gene. This CDR3 is CAIRSDRDEQYF. Here the CDR3 DNA reads TGTGCCATCAGATCGGACAGGGACGAGCAGTACTTC.

The V and J genes are TRBV25-1 and TRBJ2-5; no firm D call. The V end lost 2 bases, the J end lost 5 bases, and 12 bases lay between the germline ends. Germline V gives CDR1 MGHDK, CDR2 SYGVNS. The CDR3 totals 14 residues. The CDR3 region has the DNA TGTGCCAGCAGTGAAATGGTTGGTGGGGAGACCCAGTACTTC. Translating it yields CASSEMVGGETQYF.

The V and J genes are TRBV10-3 and TRBJ2-7, with a tentative D call TRBD1 (6 bases). Germline V gives CDR1 ENHRY, CDR2 SYGVKD. CDR3 length: 12 residues. V lost 10 bases to trimming and J lost 4 bases, with 14 bases between them. CDR3 nucleotides: TGTGCCACCACCCCAGGGGATTACGAGCAGTACTTC. Translation gives CATTPGDYEQYF.

The genes are TRBV7-9 and TRBJ2-7; weak D call: TRBD1 (5 bases). This CDR3 is 18 amino acids long. Deletions cut 3 bases from V and 0 bases from J, with 21 bases between. The germline gives CDR1 SEHNR, CDR2 FQNEAQ (reference sequence). Here the CDR3 reads CASSFPRSLAGRSYEQYF. The CDR3 DNA reads as TGTGCCAGCAGCTTCCCCCGGTCCCTTGCAGGGCGCTCCTACGAGCAGTACTTC.

The chain combines TRBV28 with TRBJ2-5; D could derive from TRBD1 or TRBD2 (5 bases each). CDR1 MDHEN and CDR2 SYDVKM come from the germline V gene. Trimming stripped 1 base from V and 5 bases from J, with 11 bases between. The CDR3 has 14 amino acids. DNA for the CDR3: TGTGCCAGCAGTTTATTCAGGGAGATGGAGACCCAGTACTTC. Translating gives CASSLFREMETQYF.

The rearrangement links TRBV24-1 to TRBJ2-2; possible D gene TRBD1, 5 bases. This CDR3 contains 15 residues. CDR1 is KGHDR, CDR2 SFDVKD, per germline. V lost 2 bases, J lost 7 bases, and 13 bases lay in between. DNA for the CDR3: TGTGCCACCAGTGATTCGCGACAGCCGCGCGGGGAGCTGTTTTTT. It translates to CATSDSRQPRGELFF.

This sequence joins TRBV20-1 and TRBJ2-2, with no clear D. The V gene's germline CDR1 is DFQATT and CDR2 SNEGSKA (reference sequence). V was shortened by 3 bases and J by 6 bases, with 5 bases between the two germline ends. The CDR3 loop spans 11 amino acids. The CDR3 spells CSARGPGELFF. The CDR3 region has the DNA TGCAGTGCTAGGGGCCCCGGGGAGCTGTTTTTT.

This chain links TRBV5-1 with TRBJ1-1; D unresolved. From germline, CDR1 is SGHRS and CDR2 YFSETQ. The CDR3 extends over 17 amino acids. V was pared by 0 bases and J by 1 base, with 16 bases between. As DNA, the CDR3 is TGCGCCAGCAGCTTGGAACCGGTGTCCGATTGGAACACTGAAGCTTTCTTT. Its protein is CASSLEPVSDWNTEAFF.

This clone has more than one count but fewer than ten. This chain joins TRBV27 and TRBJ1-6; weak D call: TRBD1 (6 bases). From germline, CDR1 is MNHEY and CDR2 SMNVEV (reference sequence). Trimming removed 6 bases from V and 8 bases from J, with 11 bases in between. This CDR3 has 13 residues. The CDR3 spells CASSHRDYSPLHF. CDR3 bases: TGTGCCAGCAGCCACAGGGATTATTCACCCCTCCACTTT.

This chain connects TRBV19 to TRBJ1-3, with D possibly being TRBD1 (6 bases). Looked up from germline, CDR1 is LNHDA and CDR2 is SQIVND (reference sequence). CDR3 size: 15 residues. Between the trimmed V and J ends, which lost 6 bases and 2 bases, there was a span of 14 bases. The CDR3 here is CASSRQTGTGNTIYF. The CDR3 region has the DNA TGTGCCAGTAGCCGACAGACAGGTACTGGAAACACCATATATTTT.

This rearrangement joins TRBV11-2 to TRBJ1-1; D is ambiguous. This CDR3 region has 15 residues. From germline, CDR1 is SGHAT and CDR2 FQNNGV. V gave up 5 bases and J gave up 0 bases, with 13 bases separating them. DNA of the CDR3: TGTGCCAGCAGCCCAATGGTGAGCCTGAACACTGAAGCTTTCTTT. It is translated as CASSPMVSLNTEAFF.

The rearrangement uses TRBV5-6 and TRBJ1-2, with D hard to call. Germline CDR1 and CDR2: SGHDT and YYEEEE. V gave up 3 bases and J gave up 3 bases, with 15 bases separating them. The CDR3 has 15 amino acids. The CDR3 here is CASSSLGPVDYGYTF. The CDR3 DNA is TGTGCCAGCAGCTCTCTCGGCCCCGTGGACTATGGCTACACCTTC.

The J gene is TRBJ1-2, the V gene TRBV3-1 (or the pseudogene TRBV3-2); D ambiguous. The CDR3 spans 15 residues. Germline loops: CDR1 LGHDT, CDR2 YNNKEL (reference sequence). V gave up 5 bases and J gave up 8 bases, with 21 bases separating them. The CDR3 protein is CASSLGRSGSWGYTF. The CDR3 coding sequence is TGTGCCAGCAGCTTAGGACGATCTGGTTCCTGGGGCTACACCTTC.

The chain joins TRBV19 to TRBJ1-2; 10 bases agree with TRBD1. Trimming removed 3 bases from V and 8 bases from J; junction bases left unmatched: 15. The CDR3 sequence is 17 residues long. Germline V lookup: CDR1 LNHDA, CDR2 SQIVND (reference sequence). The CDR3 sequence: CASSIRPGQGRIGGYTF. In DNA, the CDR3 is TGTGCCAGTAGTATTCGCCCGGGACAGGGGCGTATTGGCGGCTACACCTTC.

V gene TRBV3-1 (or the pseudogene TRBV3-2) combines with J gene TRBJ1-6; TRBD1 is a possible D gene (5 bases). Germline V gives CDR1 LGHDT, CDR2 YNNKEL (reference sequence). V gave up 2 bases and J gave up 2 bases, with 13 bases separating them. The CDR3 sequence is 17 residues long. CDR3 nucleotide sequence: TGTGCCAGCAGCCAATCGGGGGGGATCACCTATAATTCACCCCTCCACTTT. Protein: CASSQSGGITYNSPLHF.

The genes are TRBV10-3 and TRBJ1-2; 7 bases fit TRBD1. V trimming: 11 bases; J trimming: 4 bases; junction bases outside the gene matches: 16. Germline CDR1 reads ENHRY; CDR2 reads SYGVKD. CDR3 size: 15 residues. Here the CDR3 reads CAAHDLTGTGYGYTF. CDR3 in DNA: TGTGCCGCCCATGACCTGACAGGGACTGGCTATGGCTACACCTTC.

The genes are TRBV5-1 and TRBJ2-7; D is perhaps TRBD1 or TRBD2 (5 bases each). CDR3 length equals 12 residues. Germline V lookup: CDR1 SGHRS, CDR2 YFSETQ. The V and J ends lost 2 bases and 6 bases respectively, with 9 bases between them. The CDR3 sequence is CASSLEGPEQYF. The CDR3 region has the DNA TGCGCCAGCAGCTTAGAGGGGCCCGAGCAGTACTTC.

The rearrangement links TRBV7-2 to TRBJ2-7, with D unresolved. Looked up from germline, CDR1 is SGHTA and CDR2 is FQGNSA. The CDR3 sequence is 14 residues long. V lost 3 bases to trimming and J lost 0 bases, with 9 bases between them. The CDR3 protein is CASSLSLISYEQYF. CDR3 bases: TGTGCCAGCAGCTTGAGCTTAATCTCCTACGAGCAGTACTTC.

This clone appeared a single time. This chain uses TRBV13 with TRBJ2-7, with no clear D. Germline V lookup: CDR1 PRHDT, CDR2 FYEKMQ (reference sequence). V lost 0 bases to trimming and J lost 4 bases, with 13 bases between them. The CDR3 covers 15 residues. The CDR3 is CASSLGGRLVYEQYF. The CDR3 DNA reads as TGTGCCAGCAGCTTAGGTGGCAGATTAGTGTACGAGCAGTACTTC.

This sequence joins TRBV7-2 and TRBJ1-1; no clear D gene. The V and J ends lost 6 bases and 0 bases respectively, with 14 bases between them. The CDR3 is made up of 15 amino acids. Germline CDR1 reads SGHTA; CDR2 reads FQGNSA. The CDR3, as DNA: TGTGCCAGCAGTATTCGGACGGCCTTGAACACTGAAGCTTTCTTT. Translating it yields CASSIRTALNTEAFF.

The CDR3 DNA sequence: TGTGCCAGCAGTTCACAGGGTTATGGCTACACCTTC. Its translation is CASSSQGYGYTF. The chain employs TRBV28 and TRBJ1-2; D is possibly TRBD1 (6 bases). The CDR3 has 12 amino acids. The V end lost 4 bases, the J end lost 5 bases, and 8 bases lay between the germline ends. CDR1 and CDR2 (germline): MDHEN, SYDVKM.

The count of this clone is one. The chain carries TRBV4-1 and TRBJ2-5, with 10 bases aligning to TRBD1. This CDR3 is built from 17 residues. V lost 4 bases, J lost 5 bases, and 13 bases stayed unmatched. CDR1 and CDR2 from the germline V gene are MGHRA and YSYEKL. The CDR3 protein is CASSRRGFGTGDETQYF. The CDR3 coding sequence is TGCGCCAGCAGCCGAAGGGGCTTCGGGACAGGGGACGAGACCCAGTACTTC.

The rearrangement joins TRBV3-1 (or the pseudogene TRBV3-2) to TRBJ2-1; no reliable D call. Germline CDR1 is LGHDT and CDR2 is YNNKEL (reference sequence). This CDR3 comprises 16 residues. Trimming shortened V by 0 bases and J by 7 bases, and 16 bases separated the two germline ends. The CDR3 protein is CASSQEVRIIVNEQFF. In nucleotides, the CDR3 is TGTGCCAGCAGCCAAGAAGTCAGAATCATTGTTAATGAGCAGTTCTTC.